The sequence of this T cell receptor (beta chain) was determined in a study of monozygotic twins with inflammatory bowel disease. Findings and limits, study-wide: The authors found no support for a single strong IBD-associated signal or clonotype.

Generation of cDNA took place in eight separate reactions per sample. TCRdb re-analyzed the 5' RACE reads; it lists each CDR3 protein once, without DNA. The sample totals 88,000 or so distinct CDR3 sequences. With regard to this clonotype: Its antigen is as yet unknown.

Per donor, under 3 ml of blood was collected and frozen. It was from whole blood, with no T cell sorting, that total RNA was isolated. The receptor was derived from a human donor with ulcerative colitis or Crohn's disease, or a healthy co-twin of an affected twin (not recorded which). Specimen: blood.

Here the CDR3 reads CASCRLGGSSYNSPLHF. The chain uses TRBV6-1 and TRBJ1-6. Germline V gives CDR1 MNHNS, CDR2 SASEGT. The CDR3 contains 17 residues.